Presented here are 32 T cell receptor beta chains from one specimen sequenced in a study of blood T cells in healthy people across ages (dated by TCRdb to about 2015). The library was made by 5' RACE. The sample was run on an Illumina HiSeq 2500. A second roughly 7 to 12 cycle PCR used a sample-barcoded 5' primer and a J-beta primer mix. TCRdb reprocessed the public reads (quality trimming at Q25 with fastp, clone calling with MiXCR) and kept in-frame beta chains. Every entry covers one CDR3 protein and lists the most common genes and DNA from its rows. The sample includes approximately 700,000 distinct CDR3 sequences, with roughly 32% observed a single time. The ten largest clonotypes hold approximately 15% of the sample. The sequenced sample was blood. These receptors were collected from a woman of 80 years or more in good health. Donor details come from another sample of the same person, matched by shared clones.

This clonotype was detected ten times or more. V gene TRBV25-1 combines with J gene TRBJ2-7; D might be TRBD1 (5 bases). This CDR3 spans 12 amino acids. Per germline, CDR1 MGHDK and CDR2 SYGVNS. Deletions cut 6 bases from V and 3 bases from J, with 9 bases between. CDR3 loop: CASSRAGYEQYF. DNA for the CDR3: TGTGCCAGCAGCAGGGCAGGCTACGAGCAGTACTTC.

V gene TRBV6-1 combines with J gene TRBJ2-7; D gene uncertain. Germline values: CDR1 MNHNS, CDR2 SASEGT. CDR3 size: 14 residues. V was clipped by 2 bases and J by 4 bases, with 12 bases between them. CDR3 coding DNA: TGTGCCAGCAGTGAACAGGCAGGCCGGTACGAGCAGTACTTC. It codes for CASSEQAGRYEQYF.

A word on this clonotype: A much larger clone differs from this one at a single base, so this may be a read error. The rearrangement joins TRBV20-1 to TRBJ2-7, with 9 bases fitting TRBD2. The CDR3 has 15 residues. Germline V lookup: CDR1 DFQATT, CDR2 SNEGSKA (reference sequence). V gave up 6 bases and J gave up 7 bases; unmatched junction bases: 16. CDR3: CSASRQGLALNEQYF. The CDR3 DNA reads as TGCAGTGCCTCCCGACAGGGACTAGCTCTCAATGAGCAGTACTTC.

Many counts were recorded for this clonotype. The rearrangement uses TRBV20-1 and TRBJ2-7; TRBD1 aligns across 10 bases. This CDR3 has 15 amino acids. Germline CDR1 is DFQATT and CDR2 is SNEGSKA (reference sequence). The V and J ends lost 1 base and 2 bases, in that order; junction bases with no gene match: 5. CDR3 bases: TGCAGTGCTAGAGTAGACAGGGGGCTAACCTACGAGCAGTACTTC. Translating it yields CSARVDRGLTYEQYF.

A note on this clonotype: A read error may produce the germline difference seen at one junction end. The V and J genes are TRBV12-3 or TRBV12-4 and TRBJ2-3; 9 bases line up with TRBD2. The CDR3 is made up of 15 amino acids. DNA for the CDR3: TGTGCCAGCAGGTTAGCGGGAGTGAGCGCAGATACGCAGTATTTT. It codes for CASRLAGVSADTQYF.

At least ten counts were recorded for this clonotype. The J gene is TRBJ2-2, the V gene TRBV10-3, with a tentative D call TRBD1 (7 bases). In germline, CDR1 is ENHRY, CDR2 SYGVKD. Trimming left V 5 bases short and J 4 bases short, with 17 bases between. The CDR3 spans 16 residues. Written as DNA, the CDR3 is TGTGCCATCAGTTTCGGAGGGGGCCAATCCACCGGGGAGCTGTTTTTT. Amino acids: CAISFGGGQSTGELFF.

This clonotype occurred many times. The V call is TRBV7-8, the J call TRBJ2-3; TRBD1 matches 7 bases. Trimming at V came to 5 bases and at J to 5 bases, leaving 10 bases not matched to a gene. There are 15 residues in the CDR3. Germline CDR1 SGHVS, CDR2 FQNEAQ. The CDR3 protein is CASSQDRVSGDTQYF. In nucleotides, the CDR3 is TGTGCCAGCAGCCAAGACAGGGTCTCGGGAGATACGCAGTATTTT.

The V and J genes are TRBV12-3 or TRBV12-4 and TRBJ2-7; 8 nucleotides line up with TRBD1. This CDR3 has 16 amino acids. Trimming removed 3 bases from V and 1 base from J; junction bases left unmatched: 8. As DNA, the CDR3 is TGTGCCAGCAGTTTTTGGTTAGGGACAGGATCCTACGAGCAGTACTTC. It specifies CASSFWLGTGSYEQYF.

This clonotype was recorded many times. CDR3 bases: TGCAGTGCTAGAGATAGCGACAGTATCTATGGCTACACCTTC. This gives the protein CSARDSDSIYGYTF. V and J are TRBV20-1 and TRBJ1-2, with D maybe TRBD1 (5 bases). CDR1 and CDR2 from the germline V gene are DFQATT and SNEGSKA (reference sequence). This CDR3 is built from 14 residues. Trimming cost V 0 bases and J 4 bases, with 12 bases left between them.

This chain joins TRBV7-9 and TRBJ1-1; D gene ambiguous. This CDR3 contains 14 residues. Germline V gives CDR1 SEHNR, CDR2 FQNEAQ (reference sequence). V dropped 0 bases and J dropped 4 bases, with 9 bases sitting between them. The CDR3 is CASSLARGSTEAFF. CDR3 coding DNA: TGTGCCAGCAGCTTAGCTCGCGGTAGCACTGAAGCTTTCTTT.

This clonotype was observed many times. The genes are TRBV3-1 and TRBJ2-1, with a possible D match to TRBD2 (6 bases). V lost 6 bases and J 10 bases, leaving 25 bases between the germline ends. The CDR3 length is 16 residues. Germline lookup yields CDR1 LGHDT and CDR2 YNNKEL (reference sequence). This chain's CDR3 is CASSLHSLALSEEQFF. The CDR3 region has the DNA TGTGCCAGCAGTCTCCATAGCCTAGCGCTCTCGGAGGAGCAGTTCTTC.

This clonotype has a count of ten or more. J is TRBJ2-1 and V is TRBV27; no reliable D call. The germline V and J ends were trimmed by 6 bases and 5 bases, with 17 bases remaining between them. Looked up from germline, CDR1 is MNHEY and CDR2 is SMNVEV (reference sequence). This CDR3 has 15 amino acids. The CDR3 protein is CASRPSDPRHNEQFF. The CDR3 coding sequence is TGTGCCAGCAGGCCATCGGACCCACGTCACAATGAGCAGTTCTTC.

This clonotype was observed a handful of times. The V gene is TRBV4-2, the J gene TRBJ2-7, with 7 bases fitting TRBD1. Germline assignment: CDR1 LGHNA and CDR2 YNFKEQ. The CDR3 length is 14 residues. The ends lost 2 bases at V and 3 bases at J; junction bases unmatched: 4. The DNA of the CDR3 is TGTGCCAGCAGCCAACCGGGACAGAACTACGAGCAGTACTTC. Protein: CASSQPGQNYEQYF.

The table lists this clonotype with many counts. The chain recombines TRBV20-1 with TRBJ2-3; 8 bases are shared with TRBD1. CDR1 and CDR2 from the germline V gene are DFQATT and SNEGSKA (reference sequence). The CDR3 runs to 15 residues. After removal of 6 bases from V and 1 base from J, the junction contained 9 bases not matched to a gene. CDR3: CSAHTAGQGTDTQYF. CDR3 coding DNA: TGCAGTGCCCACACGGCGGGACAGGGCACAGATACGCAGTATTTT.

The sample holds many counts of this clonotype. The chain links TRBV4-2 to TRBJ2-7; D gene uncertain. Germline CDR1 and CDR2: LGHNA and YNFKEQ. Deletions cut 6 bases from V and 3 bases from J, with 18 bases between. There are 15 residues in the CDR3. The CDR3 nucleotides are TGTGCCAGCAGAGGCCGCCCCAGTCTACTCTACGAGCAGTACTTC. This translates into CASRGRPSLLYEQYF.

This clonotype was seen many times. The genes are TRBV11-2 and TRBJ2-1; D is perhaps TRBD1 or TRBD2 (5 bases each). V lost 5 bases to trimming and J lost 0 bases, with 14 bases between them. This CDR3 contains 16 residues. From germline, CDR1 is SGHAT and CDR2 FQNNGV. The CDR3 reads CASSPRDASSYNEQFF. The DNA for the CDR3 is TGTGCCAGCAGCCCCCGGGACGCGAGCTCCTACAATGAGCAGTTCTTC.

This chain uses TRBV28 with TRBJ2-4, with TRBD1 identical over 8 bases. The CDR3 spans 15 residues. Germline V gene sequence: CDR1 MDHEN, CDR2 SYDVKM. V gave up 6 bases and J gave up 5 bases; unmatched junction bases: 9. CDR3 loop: CASSLTSTGENIQYF. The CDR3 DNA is TGTGCCAGCAGCCTCACCTCGACAGGGGAAAACATTCAGTACTTC.

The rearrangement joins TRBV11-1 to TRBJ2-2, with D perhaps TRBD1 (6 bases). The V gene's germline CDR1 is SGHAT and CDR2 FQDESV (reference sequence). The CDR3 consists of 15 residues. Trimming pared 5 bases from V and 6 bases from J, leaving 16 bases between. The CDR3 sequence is CASSPRQAPAGELFF. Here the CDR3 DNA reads TGTGCCAGCAGCCCTCGACAGGCGCCCGCCGGGGAGCTGTTTTTT.

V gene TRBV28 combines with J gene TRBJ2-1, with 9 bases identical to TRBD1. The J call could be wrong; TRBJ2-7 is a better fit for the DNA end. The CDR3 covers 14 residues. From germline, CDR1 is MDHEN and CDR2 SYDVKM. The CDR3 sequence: CASETGTGQYEQYF. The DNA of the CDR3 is TGTGCCAGCGAGACTGGGACAGGGCAGTACGAGCAGTACTTC.

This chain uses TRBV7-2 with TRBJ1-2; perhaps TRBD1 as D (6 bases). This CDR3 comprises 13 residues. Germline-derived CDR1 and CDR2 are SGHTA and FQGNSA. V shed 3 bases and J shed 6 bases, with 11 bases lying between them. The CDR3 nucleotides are TGTGCCAGCAGCTTTTTCCAGGGGAATGGCTACACCTTC. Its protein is CASSFFQGNGYTF.

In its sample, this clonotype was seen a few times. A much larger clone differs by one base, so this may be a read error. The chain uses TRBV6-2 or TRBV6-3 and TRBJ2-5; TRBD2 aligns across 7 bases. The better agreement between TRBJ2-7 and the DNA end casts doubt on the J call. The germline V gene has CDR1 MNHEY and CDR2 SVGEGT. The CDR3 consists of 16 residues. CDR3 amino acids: CASSCSGAGSAYEQYF. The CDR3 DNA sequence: TGTGCCAGCAGTTGCTCGGGAGCGGGGTCCGCCTACGAGCAGTACTTC.

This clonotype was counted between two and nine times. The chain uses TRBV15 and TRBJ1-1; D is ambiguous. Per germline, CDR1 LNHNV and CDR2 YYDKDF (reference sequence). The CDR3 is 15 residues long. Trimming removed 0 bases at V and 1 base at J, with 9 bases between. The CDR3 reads CATSRDGRSNTEAFF. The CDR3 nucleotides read TGTGCCACCAGCAGAGACGGCAGATCGAACACTGAAGCTTTCTTT.

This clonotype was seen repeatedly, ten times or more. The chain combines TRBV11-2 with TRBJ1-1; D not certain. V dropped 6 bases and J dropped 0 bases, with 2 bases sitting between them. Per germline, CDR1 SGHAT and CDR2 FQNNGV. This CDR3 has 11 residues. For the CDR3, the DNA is TGTGCCAGCAGGGTGAACACTGAAGCTTTCTTT. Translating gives CASRVNTEAFF.

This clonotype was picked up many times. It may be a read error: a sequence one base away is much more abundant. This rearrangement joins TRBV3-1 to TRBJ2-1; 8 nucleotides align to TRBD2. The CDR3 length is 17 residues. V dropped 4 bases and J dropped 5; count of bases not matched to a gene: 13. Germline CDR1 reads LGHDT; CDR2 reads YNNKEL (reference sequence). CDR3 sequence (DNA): TGTGCCAGCAGCCGCCGGAGACGGGGGGGCTTGGACAATGAGCAGTTCTTC. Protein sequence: CASSRRRRGGLDNEQFF.

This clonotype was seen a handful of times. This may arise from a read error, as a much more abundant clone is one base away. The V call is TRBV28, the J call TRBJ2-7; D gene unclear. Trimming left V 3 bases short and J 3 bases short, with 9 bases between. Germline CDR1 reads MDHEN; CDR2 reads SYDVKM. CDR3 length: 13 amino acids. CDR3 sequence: CASSFPRSYEQYF. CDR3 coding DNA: TGTGCCAGCAGTTTTCCCCGGAGCTACGAGCAGTACTTC.

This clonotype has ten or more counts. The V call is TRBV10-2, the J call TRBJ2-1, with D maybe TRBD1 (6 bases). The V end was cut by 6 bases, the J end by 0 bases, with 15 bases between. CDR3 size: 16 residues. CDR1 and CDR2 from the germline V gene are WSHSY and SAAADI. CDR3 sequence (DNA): TGCGCCAGCAGCTCCGGGACAACGAGCTCCTACAATGAGCAGTTCTTC. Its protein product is CASSSGTTSSYNEQFF.

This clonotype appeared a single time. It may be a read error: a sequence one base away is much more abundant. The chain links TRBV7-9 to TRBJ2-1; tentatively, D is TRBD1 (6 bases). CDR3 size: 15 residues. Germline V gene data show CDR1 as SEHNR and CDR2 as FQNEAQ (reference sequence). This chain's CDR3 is CAGSPRTESYNEQFF. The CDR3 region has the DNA TGTGCCGGCAGCCCAAGGACAGAATCCTACAATGAGCAGTTCTTC.

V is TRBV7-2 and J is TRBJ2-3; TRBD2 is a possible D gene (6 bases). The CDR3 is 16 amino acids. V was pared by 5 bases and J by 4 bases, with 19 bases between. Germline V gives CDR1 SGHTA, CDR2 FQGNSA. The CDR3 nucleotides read TGTGCCAGCAGCCGCCTCCCTAGCGCAAGCGCAGATACGCAGTATTTT. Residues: CASSRLPSASADTQYF.

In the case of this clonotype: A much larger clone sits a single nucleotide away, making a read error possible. The CDR3 nucleotides are TGTGCCAGCAGTGATTGCCAGGGCGGGGAGTATGGCTACACCTTC. It is translated as CASSDCQGGEYGYTF. The chain recombines TRBV27 with TRBJ1-2; possible D gene TRBD1, 5 bases. Germline V gene sequence: CDR1 MNHEY, CDR2 SMNVEV (reference sequence). The CDR3 loop spans 15 amino acids. Trimming removed 5 bases from V and 5 bases from J, with 18 bases in between.

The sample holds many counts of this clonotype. The CDR3 loop reads CASTRPGTPPYEQYF. CDR3 in DNA: TGTGCCAGCACCCGACCCGGGACACCTCCTTACGAGCAGTACTTC. The chain employs TRBV2 and TRBJ2-7; D perhaps matches TRBD1 (6 bases). The germline V gene encodes CDR1 SNHLY and CDR2 FYNNEI. The V and J ends lost 7 bases and 4 bases respectively, with 20 bases between them. The CDR3 consists of 15 residues.

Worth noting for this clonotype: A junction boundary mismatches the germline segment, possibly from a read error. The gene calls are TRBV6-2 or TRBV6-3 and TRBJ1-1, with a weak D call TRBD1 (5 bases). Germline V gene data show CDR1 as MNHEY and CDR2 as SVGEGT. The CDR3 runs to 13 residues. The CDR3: CASRYYLTGEAFF. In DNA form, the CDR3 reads TGTGCCAGCAGGTACTATCTTACAGGTGAAGCTTTCTTT.

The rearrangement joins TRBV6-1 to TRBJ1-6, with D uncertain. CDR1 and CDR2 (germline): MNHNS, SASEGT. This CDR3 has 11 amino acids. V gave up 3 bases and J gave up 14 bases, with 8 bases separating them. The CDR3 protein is CASSDFLALHF. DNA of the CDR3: TGTGCCAGCAGTGACTTCCTGGCCCTCCACTTT.